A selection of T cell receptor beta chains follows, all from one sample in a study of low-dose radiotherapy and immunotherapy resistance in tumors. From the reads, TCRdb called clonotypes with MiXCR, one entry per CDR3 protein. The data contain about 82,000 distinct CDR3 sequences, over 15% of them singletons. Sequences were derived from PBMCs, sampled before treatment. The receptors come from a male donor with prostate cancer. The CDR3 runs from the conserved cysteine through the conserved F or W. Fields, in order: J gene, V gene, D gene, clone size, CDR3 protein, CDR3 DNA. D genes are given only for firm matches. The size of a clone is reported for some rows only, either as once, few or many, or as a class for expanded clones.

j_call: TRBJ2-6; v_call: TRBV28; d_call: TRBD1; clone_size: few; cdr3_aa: CASRPQGAGANVLTF; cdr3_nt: TGTGCCAGCAGGCCCCAGGGGGCTGGGGCCAACGTCCTGACTTTC
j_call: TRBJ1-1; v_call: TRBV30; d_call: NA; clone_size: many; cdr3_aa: CAWSRVMNTEAFF; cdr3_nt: TGTGCCTGGAGCAGGGTGATGAACACTGAAGCTTTCTTT
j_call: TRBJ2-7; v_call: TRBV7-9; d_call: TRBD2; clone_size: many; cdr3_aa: CASSATSGRAHEQYF; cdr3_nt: TGTGCCAGCAGCGCGACTAGCGGGAGGGCCCACGAGCAGTACTTC
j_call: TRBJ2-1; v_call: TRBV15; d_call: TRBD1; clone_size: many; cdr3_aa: CATSRMDRAEYNEQFF; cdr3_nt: TGTGCCACCAGCAGAATGGACAGGGCTGAGTACAATGAGCAGTTCTTC
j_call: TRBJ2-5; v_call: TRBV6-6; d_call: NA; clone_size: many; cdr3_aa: CASSAQVQVSSQETQYF; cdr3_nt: TGTGCCAGCAGTGCACAGGTACAGGTTTCTTCCCAAGAGACCCAGTACTTC
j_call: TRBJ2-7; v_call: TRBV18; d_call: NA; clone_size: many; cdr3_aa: CASSIQGYEQYF; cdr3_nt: TGTGCCAGCTCAATACAGGGTTACGAGCAGTACTTC
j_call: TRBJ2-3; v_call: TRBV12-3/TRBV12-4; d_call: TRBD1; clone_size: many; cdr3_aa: CASSSRTGGTDTQYF; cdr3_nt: TGTGCCAGCAGTTCTCGGACAGGGGGCACAGATACGCAGTATTTT
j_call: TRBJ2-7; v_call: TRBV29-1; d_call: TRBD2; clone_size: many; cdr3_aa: CSVEVSGGGSSYEQYF; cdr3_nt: TGCAGCGTTGAAGTTTCGGGAGGGGGGAGCTCCTACGAGCAGTACTTC
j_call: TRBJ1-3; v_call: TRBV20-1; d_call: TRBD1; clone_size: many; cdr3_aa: CSAQTGNTGNTIYF; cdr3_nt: TGCAGTGCTCAGACAGGGAATACTGGAAACACCATATATTTT
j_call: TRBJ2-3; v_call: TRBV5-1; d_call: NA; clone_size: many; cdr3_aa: CASSLIGDTQYF; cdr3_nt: TGCGCCAGCAGCTTGATAGGAGATACGCAGTATTTT
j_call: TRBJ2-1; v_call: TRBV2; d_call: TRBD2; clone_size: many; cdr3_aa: CASSKMGLAGYNEQFF; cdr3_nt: TGTGCCAGCAGCAAAATGGGACTAGCGGGTTACAATGAGCAGTTCTTC
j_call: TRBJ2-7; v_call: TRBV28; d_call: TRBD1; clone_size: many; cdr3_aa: CASSFPGTGGTYEQYF; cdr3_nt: TGTGCCAGCAGTTTTCCCGGGACAGGGGGTACCTACGAGCAGTACTTC
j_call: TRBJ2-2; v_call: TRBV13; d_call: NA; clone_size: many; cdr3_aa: CASSFRQAGKGGELFF; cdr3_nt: TGTGCCAGCAGCTTCCGACAGGCGGGGAAGGGCGGGGAGCTGTTTTTT
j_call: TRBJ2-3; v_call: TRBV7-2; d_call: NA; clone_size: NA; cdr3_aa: CTSSVLRVSIDTQYF; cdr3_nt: TGTACCAGCAGCGTACTGAGGGTTAGCATAGATACGCAGTATTTT
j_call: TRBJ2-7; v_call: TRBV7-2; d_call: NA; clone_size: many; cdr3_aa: CASSVLRAYEQYF; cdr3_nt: TGTGCCAGCAGCGTTTTGCGAGCCTACGAGCAGTACTTC
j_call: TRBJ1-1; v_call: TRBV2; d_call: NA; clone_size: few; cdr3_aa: CASSVGVNTEAFF; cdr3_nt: TGTGCCAGCAGTGTAGGGGTGAACACTGAAGCTTTCTTT
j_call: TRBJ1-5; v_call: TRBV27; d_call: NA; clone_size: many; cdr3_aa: CASSVKGNNQPQHF; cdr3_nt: TGTGCCAGCAGCGTAAAGGGGAACAATCAGCCCCAGCATTTT
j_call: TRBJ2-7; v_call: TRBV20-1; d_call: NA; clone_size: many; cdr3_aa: CSARGPGGGQAAEQYF; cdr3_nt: TGCAGTGCTAGAGGCCCGGGGGGGGGACAGGCGGCCGAGCAGTACTTC
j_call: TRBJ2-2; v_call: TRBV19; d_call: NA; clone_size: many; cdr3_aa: CASIQIQGAGELFF; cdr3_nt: TGTGCCAGTATTCAGATCCAGGGCGCCGGGGAGCTGTTTTTT
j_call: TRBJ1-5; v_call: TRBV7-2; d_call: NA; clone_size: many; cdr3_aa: CASSFQDQPQHF; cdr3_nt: TGTGCCAGCAGCTTCCAGGATCAGCCCCAGCATTTT
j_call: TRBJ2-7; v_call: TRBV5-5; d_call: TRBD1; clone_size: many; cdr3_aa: CASSTGQGALTEQYF; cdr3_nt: TGCGCCAGCAGCACGGGACAGGGGGCGCTTACCGAGCAGTACTTC